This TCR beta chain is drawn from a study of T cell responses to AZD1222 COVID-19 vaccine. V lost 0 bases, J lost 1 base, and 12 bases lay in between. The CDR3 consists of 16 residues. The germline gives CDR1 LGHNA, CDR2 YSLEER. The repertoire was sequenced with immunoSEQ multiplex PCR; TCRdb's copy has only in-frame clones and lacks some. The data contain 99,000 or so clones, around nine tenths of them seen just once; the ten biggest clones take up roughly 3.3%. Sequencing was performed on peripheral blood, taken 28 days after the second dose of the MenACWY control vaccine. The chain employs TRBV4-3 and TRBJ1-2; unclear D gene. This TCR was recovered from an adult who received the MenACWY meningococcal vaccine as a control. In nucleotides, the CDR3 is TGCGCCAGCAGCCAAGAGAGCAAGCCCTTTAACTATGGCTACACCTTC. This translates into CASSQESKPFNYGYTF.